These T cell receptor beta chains were read from a single sample in a study of OX40 agonist ivuxolimab in advanced cancers. The table came from immunoSEQ multiplex PCR; TCRdb's copy has only in-frame clones and leaves some out. This table holds about 65,000 clones, 80% to 90% found once. The sequencing here drew on CD4+ or CD8+ T cells sorted from blood, taken in a trial of the OX40 agonist ivuxolimab. The receptors stem from an adult with an advanced solid tumor such as melanoma, head and neck, liver or kidney cancer. Both conserved end residues are part of each CDR3. Each record gives: CDR3 protein, CDR3 DNA, clone size, D gene, V gene, J gene. D genes are given only for firm matches. Clone size, where shown, is once, few, many, or a class for clones that have expanded.

CASSGGASGSAEQFF	TGCGCCAGCAGCGGGGGGGCTAGCGGGAGTGCCGAGCAGTTCTTC	-	TRBD2	TRBV5-1	TRBJ2-1
CASSPGTSRRGPQSGKNIQYF	TGTGCCAGTAGTCCCGGGACCTCACGCAGGGGCCCACAGTCGGGCAAAAACATTCAGTACTTC	-	-	TRBV19	TRBJ2-4
CASTGLAGGRGELFF	TGTGCCAGCACCGGACTAGCGGGAGGGAGGGGGGAGCTGTTTTTT	few	TRBD2	TRBV6-5	TRBJ2-2
CASSVWVNTEAFF	TGTGCCAGCAGTGTATGGGTTAACACTGAAGCTTTCTTT	-	-	TRBV6-4	TRBJ1-1
CAIRNSGSSYNEQFF	TGTGCCATCAGGAATAGCGGGAGCTCCTACAATGAGCAGTTCTTC	once	TRBD2	TRBV10-3	TRBJ2-1
CSVGLRGDTQYF	TGCAGCGTTGGACTTCGGGGAGATACGCAGTATTTT	-	-	TRBV29-1	TRBJ2-3
CASSVDPGGGIRAGYGYTF	TGTGCCAGCAGCGTAGACCCAGGGGGCGGTATCAGAGCGGGCTATGGCTACACCTTC	-	TRBD1	TRBV9	TRBJ1-2
CASSPPSFGTQYF	TGTGCCAGCAGCCCTCCTAGCTTCGGTACGCAGTATTTT	-	-	TRBV11-2	TRBJ2-3
CAIAPSGGTDTQYF	TGTGCCATCGCTCCGTCCGGGGGCACAGATACGCAGTATTTT	once	-	TRBV10-3	TRBJ2-3
CASSLTGTYLGELFF	TGTGCCAGCAGCCTAACCGGGACATATCTCGGGGAGCTGTTTTTT	once	-	TRBV7-2	TRBJ2-2
CASSDSSSYYQETQYF	TGTGCCAGCAGTGACTCGAGCAGCTATTACCAAGAGACCCAGTACTTC	-	-	TRBV6-4	TRBJ2-5
CASSFPSGQETQYF	TGTGCCAGCAGCTTCCCGAGCGGGCAAGAGACCCAGTACTTC	-	-	TRBV7-9	TRBJ2-5
CASSTAGKGNQPQHF	TGTGCCAGCAGTACGGCGGGGAAAGGCAATCAGCCCCAGCATTTT	-	-	TRBV6-5	TRBJ1-5
CASSLLIVGSGNEQFF	TGTGCCAGCAGTTTACTCATTGTTGGGAGCGGTAATGAGCAGTTCTTC	few	-	TRBV27	TRBJ2-1
CASSFDGLAGYNEQFF	TGCGCCAGCAGCTTTGACGGACTAGCCGGCTACAATGAGCAGTTCTTC	-	TRBD2	TRBV5-1	TRBJ2-1
CASSLATSWEEAFF	TGCGCCAGCAGCTTGGCCACCAGTTGGGAAGAAGCTTTCTTT	-	-	TRBV5-1	TRBJ1-1
CASSLEGETEAFF	TGCGCCAGCAGCTTGGAAGGGGAAACTGAAGCTTTCTTT	-	-	TRBV5-1	TRBJ1-1
CASSVAGLVYEQYF	TGCGCCAGCAGCGTCGCGGGACTAGTCTACGAGCAGTACTTC	-	TRBD2	TRBV5-1	TRBJ2-7
CASSTETGMPYNEQFF	TGTGCCAGCAGCACTGAAACAGGGATGCCCTACAATGAGCAGTTCTTC	-	-	TRBV11-3	TRBJ2-1
CASADSQIYNEQFF	TGCGCCAGCGCAGACTCCCAGATCTACAATGAGCAGTTCTTC	-	-	TRBV4-1	TRBJ2-1
CASSGNTLTYNEQFF	TGTGCCAGTAGTGGGAACACCCTAACCTACAATGAGCAGTTCTTC	once	-	TRBV19	TRBJ2-1
CASSSVHLNQETQYF	TGTGCCAGCAGCTCAGTCCACCTTAACCAAGAGACCCAGTACTTC	-	-	TRBV11-3	TRBJ2-5
CASSRIGTSTNEKLFF	TGTGCCAGCAGCCGAATCGGGACCTCAACTAATGAAAAACTGTTTTTT	-	-	TRBV7-2	TRBJ1-4
CASSAQGLPNQPQHF	TGTGCCAGCAGTGCACAGGGCTTACCCAATCAGCCCCAGCATTTT	-	-	TRBV27	TRBJ1-5
CASSLGQGIGSPLHF	TGTGCCAGCAGCCTGGGACAGGGGATAGGCTCACCCCTCCACTTT	-	TRBD1	TRBV9	TRBJ1-6
CASSRDRGNTEAFF	TGTGCCAGCTCACGGGACAGGGGGAACACTGAAGCTTTCTTT	-	TRBD1	TRBV18	TRBJ1-1
CASAYSWGEQYF	TGTGCTAGTGCATATAGCTGGGGTGAGCAGTACTTC	-	-	TRBV12-5	TRBJ2-7
CASSQWGGQGDYGYTF	TGCGCCAGCAGCCAATGGGGCGGACAGGGTGACTATGGCTACACCTTC	-	TRBD1	TRBV5-1	TRBJ1-2
CASSGDRGITEAFF	TGTGCCAGCAGTGGCGACAGGGGAATCACTGAAGCTTTCTTT	-	TRBD1	TRBV6-1	TRBJ1-1
CAWSPYYGGKQFF	TGTGCCTGGAGTCCTTACTATGGGGGGAAGCAGTTCTTC	-	-	TRBV30	TRBJ2-1
CASSLGLVRIYEQYF	TGTGCCAGCAGCCTGGGACTAGTGAGGATCTACGAGCAGTACTTC	-	TRBD2	TRBV5-6	TRBJ2-7
CAWSVLTGVNTIYF	TGTGCCTGGAGTGTCCTGACAGGGGTAAACACCATATATTTT	-	TRBD1	TRBV30	TRBJ1-3
CASSRFCPEKLFF	TGTGCCAGCAGCCGCTTCTGTCCAGAAAAACTGTTTTTT	-	-	TRBV21-1	TRBJ1-4
CASSEPYLEGLTEAFF	TGTGCCAGCAGTGAACCCTATTTAGAGGGTTTGACTGAAGCTTTCTTT	-	-	TRBV6-1	TRBJ1-1
CASSPPPGTSFGPNEQLF	TGCGCCAGCAGCCCTCCTCCCGGGACTAGCTTCGGACCCAATGAGCAGCTCTTC	-	TRBD2	TRBV5-1	TRBJ2-1
CASSLRDRAALNTEAFF	TGTGCCAGCAGCCTAAGAGACAGGGCAGCCTTGAACACTGAAGCTTTCTTT	few	TRBD1	TRBV16	TRBJ1-1
CASTPGSFTYEQYF	TGTGCCAGCACCCCAGGGAGTTTCACCTACGAGCAGTACTTC	-	-	TRBV2	TRBJ2-7
CASSFSGTGTEQYF	TGTGCCAGCAGCTTCTCCGGGACAGGGACCGAGCAGTACTTC	-	TRBD1	TRBV11-3	TRBJ2-7
CASSLFTGDNEQFF	TGTGCCAGCAGCTTGTTCACCGGGGACAATGAGCAGTTCTTC	few	-	TRBV7-2	TRBJ2-1
CASSSMVSSYEQYF	TGCGCCAGCAGCTCCATGGTTAGCTCCTACGAGCAGTACTTC	-	-	TRBV5-1	TRBJ2-7
CASTTPGQSSGNTIYF	TGTGCCAGCACGACTCCGGGACAGAGCTCTGGAAACACCATATATTTT	-	TRBD1	TRBV5-4	TRBJ1-3
CASRPGGSGNTIYF	TGTGCCAGCAGACCAGGGGGCTCTGGAAACACCATATATTTT	-	TRBD1	TRBV2	TRBJ1-3
CASSPLRQGHYGYTF	TGTGCCAGCAGCCCCCTTAGACAGGGTCACTATGGCTACACCTTC	-	TRBD1	TRBV6-5	TRBJ1-2
CASSTTPRMGNEQFF	TGTGCCAGTAGTACGACTCCTCGCATGGGCAATGAGCAGTTCTTC	-	-	TRBV19	TRBJ2-1
CASRQDRVQETQYF	TGTGCCAGCAGGCAGGACAGGGTACAAGAGACCCAGTACTTC	-	TRBD1	TRBV7-9	TRBJ2-5
CASTPTSIGSRRELFF	TGTGCCAGCACCCCGACTTCAATCGGGAGCCGGCGGGAGCTGTTTTTT	-	-	TRBV13	TRBJ2-2
CASSLGQPSYEQYF	TGTGCCAGCAGCTTGGGCCAGCCCTCCTACGAGCAGTACTTC	once	-	TRBV5-4	TRBJ2-7
CATSRARDYNSPLHF	TGTGCCACCAGCAGAGCGAGGGACTATAATTCACCCCTCCACTTT	once	-	TRBV15	TRBJ1-6
CASSFWTGGTDTQYF	TGTGCCAGCAGCTTCTGGACAGGGGGAACAGATACGCAGTATTTT	-	TRBD1	TRBV11-3	TRBJ2-3
CASSQETRNTEAFF	TGCGCCAGCAGCCAAGAAACCCGGAACACTGAAGCTTTCTTT	few	-	TRBV4-1	TRBJ1-1
CASSLGLAGPGWTGELFF	TGCGCCAGCAGCTTAGGACTAGCGGGCCCGGGGTGGACCGGGGAGCTGTTTTTT	-	TRBD2	TRBV5-1	TRBJ2-2
CATGLQGRGSYGYTF	TGTGCCACCGGACTACAGGGTCGGGGAAGCTATGGCTACACCTTC	-	-	TRBV15	TRBJ1-2
CASRSRGRDGYTF	TGTGCCAGCAGGAGCAGGGGGCGGGATGGCTACACCTTC	-	-	TRBV21-1	TRBJ1-2
CASSEWVEGEQFF	TGTGCCAGCAGTGAATGGGTAGAGGGTGAGCAGTTCTTC	-	-	TRBV2	TRBJ2-1
CASSQRDRTSEQFF	TGTGCCAGCAGCCAACGGGACCGAACAAGTGAGCAGTTCTTC	-	-	TRBV7-3	TRBJ2-1
CASSIGSGQGFKAFF	TGTGCCAGTAGTATTGGCTCGGGACAGGGATTTAAAGCTTTCTTT	few	TRBD1	TRBV19	TRBJ1-1